This TCR beta chain was obtained from a study of blood T cell repertoires in COVID-19 (TCRdb year 2020). About the study as a whole: Samples from collaborators originated in the United States, Italy and Spain and spanned both the acute and convalescent phases of COVID-19. The samples were drawn from the first 160 participants of the ongoing ImmuneRACE study and from roughly 1,300 subjects provided by 6 global collaborators. The material from the prospective study consisted of cDNA or gDNA derived from T cells, B-cell-depleted T cells, or PBMCs. Where available, HLA class I and class II types were taken from metadata supplied by the sample provider and were not determined by assay-based typing. Subjects who had been exposed to COVID-19, were actively infected with it, or had recovered from it provided the deeply sampled blood TCRbeta repertoires that made up the dataset. The repertoires were made available in a free public database intended to serve as a resource for research on the immune response to SARS-CoV-2. A de-identified subject ID, COVID-19 status, age in years and sex were almost always included in the sample metadata.

Participants in the prospective study were aged roughly 18 to 100 years, lived in 24 United States geographic areas, and enrolled through a virtual design. In the prospective study, cohorts were assigned on the basis of participant-reported clinical history obtained from a screening survey and a study questionnaire. In the prospective study, whole blood, serum and a nasopharyngeal or oropharyngeal swab were collected from each participant by mobile phlebotomists. Additional blood draws and questionnaires over a 2-month period could optionally be provided by prospective study participants. Before DNA extraction, prospective study blood samples were shipped either frozen or at room temperature. TCRbeta CDR3 regions were amplified from genomic DNA by means of the immunoSEQ Assay, a bias-controlled multiplex PCR. In the authors' own workflow: The number of nucleated cells in each sample was estimated from the amplification of reference gene primers within the assay. Sequence reads were collapsed and filtered to measure the absolute abundance of every unique TCRbeta CDR3 rearrangement. For each sample, productive Simpson clonality was calculated by taking the square root of Simpson's diversity index across productive rearrangements. Imported from immuneACCESS, the table was reduced by TCRdb to in-frame sequences with V and J called. These copies leave out some clones; in studies compared against another copy, an unresolved V gene accounts for under half, and the cause of the remainder is not known. Clone size and V and J calls were adopted from that table, with D and trimming inferred from the DNA. The sample includes approximately 190,000 clones, with 82% observed a single time. Around 5.5% of the sample rests with the top ten.

The investigation overall reported the following: The quantity of clinical and demographic metadata differed by source and by participant and was supplied without curation.

The germline V gene (reference sequence) sets CDR1 to GTSNPN and CDR2 to SVGIG. The CDR3 spans 16 residues, from the cysteine through the phenylalanine. The entry retains the CDR3 DNA only, 48 bases that are in frame from base 1. Relative to germline, V is 2 bases shorter and J is 2 bases shorter, with 19 bases between their ends. This clone was seen a single time. It has no known antigen specificity. No clone much larger than this one lies a single base away; base qualities are absent. This clonotype originated in a woman between 55 and 75 years old with acute COVID-19. This sequence uses TRBV30 and TRBJ2-7; D gene: possibly TRBD2, on 6 matching bases. Sequencing was done on a sample of PBMCs or T cells enriched from blood (not recorded which). Here the CDR3 is given as CAWSPLGGLIPYEQYF. The DNA sequence is given as TGTGCCTGGAGTCCTCTGGGAGGCCTCATACCCTACGAGCAGTACTTC.